This TCR beta chain comes out of a study of T cell changes during pregnancy in multiple sclerosis. The ends were cut back, 6 bases at V and 4 bases at J, with 18 bases in the middle. The CDR3 totals 15 residues. In germline, CDR1 is SNHLY, CDR2 FYNNEI. Sequenced by immunoSEQ multiplex PCR; TCRdb stores in-frame clones only, minus some. The repertoire holds over 55,000 clones, almost 95% seen once, with just over 3% in the top ten. The chain uses TRBV2 and TRBJ1-2; D ambiguous. This receptor was taken from a female donor in good health, enrolled as a control in a pregnancy study. The starting material was CD8+ T cells from peripheral blood mononuclear cells, obtained in the third trimester of pregnancy. CDR3 nucleotide sequence: TGTGCCAGCAGGATAACTTTTCGAGAGCGCTATGGCTACACCTTC. It specifies CASRITFRERYGYTF.